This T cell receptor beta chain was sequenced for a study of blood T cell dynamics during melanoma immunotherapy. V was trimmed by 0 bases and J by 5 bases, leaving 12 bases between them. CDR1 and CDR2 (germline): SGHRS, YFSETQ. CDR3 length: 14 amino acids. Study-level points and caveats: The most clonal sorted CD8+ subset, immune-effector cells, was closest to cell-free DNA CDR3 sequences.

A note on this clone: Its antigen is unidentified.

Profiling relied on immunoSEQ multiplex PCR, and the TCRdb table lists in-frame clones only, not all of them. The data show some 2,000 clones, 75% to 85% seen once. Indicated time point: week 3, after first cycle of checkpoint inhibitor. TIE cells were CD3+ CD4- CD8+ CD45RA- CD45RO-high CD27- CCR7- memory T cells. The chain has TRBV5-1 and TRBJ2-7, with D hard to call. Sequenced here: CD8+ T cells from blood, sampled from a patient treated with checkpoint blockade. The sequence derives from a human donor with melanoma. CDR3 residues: CASSLVLGPDEQYF. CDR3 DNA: TGCGCCAGCAGCTTGGTTTTGGGTCCGGACGAGCAGTACTTC.